Listed here are 27 T cell receptor beta chains from one sample, sequenced in a study of vaccination and CD4 T cells after COVID-19. Antigens for these TCRs are unknown. An Oncomine TCR Beta short-read assay was used to sequence the DNA from cultured CD4+ T cells. From the PCR reads, TCRdb called clonotypes with MiXCR, one entry per CDR3 protein. The sample shows about 7,100 distinct CDR3 sequences, more than 45% of them seen only once. Treatment indicated: approximately nine-day PBMC culture with coronavirus spike peptide pools or control peptides (ViraFEST assay). Those CD4+ T cells from the unexposed donor predate the COVID-19 pandemic (2011-2018). The sequenced sample was CD4+ T cells from blood, cultured in vitro. The receptors originated from a human donor in good health.

The rearrangement uses TRBV6-4 and TRBJ2-3; D uncertain. V gave up 3 bases and J gave up 6 bases, with 10 bases separating them. The CDR3 is 13 residues long. CDR1 MRHNA and CDR2 SNTAGT come from the germline V gene. The CDR3: CASSEGETDTQYF. In DNA form, the CDR3 reads TGTGCCAGCAGTGAGGGTGAAACGGATACGCAGTATTTT.

This clonotype has more than one count but fewer than ten. The chain recombines TRBV7-8 with TRBJ1-2; D not resolved. Germline V gives CDR1 SGHVS, CDR2 FQNEAQ. This CDR3 region has 13 residues. V lost 2 bases and J 2 bases, leaving 6 bases between the germline ends. Written as DNA, the CDR3 is TGTGCCAGCAGCTTATTCCCCAACTATGGCTACACCTTC. It codes for CASSLFPNYGYTF.

In its sample, this clonotype was seen once. CDR3 amino acids: CASSPSEGALEKLFF. DNA of the CDR3: TGTGCCAGCAGCCCGTCAGAGGGGGCATTGGAAAAACTGTTTTTT. The genes are TRBV4-2 and TRBJ1-4, with 7 bases matching TRBD1. V lost 4 bases and J lost 8; bases outside the gene matches: 10. The CDR3 loop spans 15 amino acids. The germline V gene encodes CDR1 LGHNA and CDR2 YNFKEQ.

The genes are TRBV27 and TRBJ1-6, with D hard to call. The CDR3 covers 15 residues. The germline CDR1 and CDR2 sequences are MNHEY and SMNVEV (reference sequence). The V gene lost 10 bases and the J gene lost 0 bases, with 13 bases spanning the gap. The CDR3 DNA follows: TGTGCCACATTACCGTCGAGCTCCTATAATTCACCCCTCCACTTT. It yields the protein CATLPSSSYNSPLHF.

This rearrangement joins TRBV12-3 or TRBV12-4 to TRBJ1-2; D is perhaps TRBD1 (5 bases). CDR3 size: 14 residues. Trimming pared 3 bases from V and 8 bases from J, leaving 16 bases between. The CDR3 nucleotides are TGTGCCAGCAGTTTCTGGGGGAAATCTATGGGCTACACCTTC. It codes for CASSFWGKSMGYTF.

The sample holds one count of this clonotype. The rearrangement joins TRBV20-1 to TRBJ2-7, with D maybe TRBD1 (5 bases). Trimming cost V 3 bases and J 3 bases, with 9 bases left between them. The CDR3 runs 12 residues. Per germline, CDR1 DFQATT and CDR2 SNEGSKA (reference sequence). The CDR3 region is CSARDTGYEQYF. The DNA for the CDR3 is TGCAGTGCTAGGGACACAGGCTACGAGCAGTACTTC.

This clonotype has more than one count but fewer than ten. The J gene is TRBJ1-3, the V gene TRBV20-1; D is ambiguous. Per the germline V gene, CDR1 is DFQATT and CDR2 is SNEGSKA (reference sequence). The CDR3 covers 13 residues. Trimming cost V 5 bases and J 0 bases, with 8 bases left between them. The CDR3 region is CSARDHSGNTIYF. CDR3 DNA sequence: TGCAGTGCTCGGGATCACTCTGGAAACACCATATATTTT.

The genes are TRBV6-1 and TRBJ1-1; D remains ambiguous. The CDR3 contains 11 residues. The germline CDR1 and CDR2 sequences are MNHNS and SASEGT. V lost 3 bases and J lost 1, with 0 bases in between. CDR3 DNA sequence: TGTGCCAGCAGTGAGAACACTGAAGCTTTCTTT. It yields the protein CASSENTEAFF.

The rearrangement uses TRBV5-6 and TRBJ2-1, with D perhaps TRBD1 (5 bases). CDR3 length equals 13 residues. Germline V gene lookup returns CDR1 SGHDT and CDR2 YYEEEE. Trimming removed 4 bases from V and 14 bases from J, with 19 bases in between. This CDR3 reads CASSPGRPPPEFF. The CDR3 DNA is TGTGCCAGCAGCCCAGGGCGACCCCCACCGGAGTTCTTC.

The chain carries TRBV10-3 and TRBJ1-1, with D maybe TRBD1 (6 bases). The CDR3 consists of 12 residues. CDR1 and CDR2 (germline): ENHRY, SYGVKD. Trimming removed 7 bases at V and 3 bases at J, with 9 bases between. The CDR3 region has the DNA TGTGCCATCATGAGGGGGGACACTGAAGCTTTCTTT. This encodes CAIMRGDTEAFF.

This clonotype was observed a few times. The CDR3 reads CSARAGRGSTNYGYTF. As DNA, the CDR3 is TGCAGTGCTAGAGCCGGCAGGGGGAGTACTAACTATGGCTACACCTTC. This sequence joins TRBV20-1 and TRBJ1-2; 7 positions match TRBD1. Germline values: CDR1 DFQATT, CDR2 SNEGSKA (reference sequence). CDR3 length equals 16 residues. With 1 base clipped from V and 0 bases from J, the junction kept 8 bases outside the gene matches.

The gene calls are TRBV24-1 and TRBJ2-1; 10 nucleotides match TRBD1. The J segment lost 8 bases and the V segment lost 9 bases, leaving 6 bases of the junction unmatched. Germline V CDR1 and CDR2: KGHDR, SFDVKD. CDR3 length: 13 residues. DNA for the CDR3: TGTGCCACCGGACAGGGGGTAATGGATGAGCAGTTCTTC. It specifies CATGQGVMDEQFF.

CDR3 sequence (DNA): TGTGCCTCAGCAGTCGGTCCCGTAGAGGAAGCCCCCTACGAGCAGTACTTC. Protein: CASAVGPVEEAPYEQYF. V usage is TRBV6-1 and J usage is TRBJ2-7; unclear D gene. CDR1 and CDR2 from the germline V gene are MNHNS and SASEGT. The V end lost 11 bases, the J end lost 2 bases, and 28 bases lay between the germline ends. CDR3 length equals 17 residues.

In its sample, this clonotype was seen a few times. This chain links TRBV12-3 or TRBV12-4 with TRBJ2-4; tentative D call: TRBD1 (6 bases). The CDR3 loop spans 17 amino acids. Trimming removed 5 bases at V and 0 bases at J, with 17 bases between. CDR3: CASSETGDYLAKNIQYF. The DNA for the CDR3 is TGTGCCAGCAGTGAGACAGGAGACTACCTAGCCAAAAACATTCAGTACTTC.

The V call is TRBV12-3 or TRBV12-4, the J call TRBJ1-6; D may be TRBD1 (5 bases). CDR3 length: 12 amino acids. V was clipped by 6 bases and J by 16 bases, with 16 bases between them. The CDR3 reads CASRRDVALLHF. For the CDR3, the DNA is TGTGCCAGCAGGAGGGACGTCGCCCTACTCCACTTT.

The chain links TRBV6-1 to TRBJ2-7, with D unresolved. V was pared by 6 bases and J by 2 bases, with 8 bases between. Per germline, CDR1 MNHNS and CDR2 SASEGT. The CDR3 covers 12 residues. The CDR3 nucleotides are TGTGCCAGCAGCCACCAACCCTACGAGCAGTACTTC. Residues: CASSHQPYEQYF.

J is TRBJ2-4 and V is TRBV6-1; D possibly uses TRBD1 or TRBD2 (5 bases each). V shed 6 bases and J shed 2 bases, with 14 bases lying between them. This CDR3 region has 15 residues. CDR1 is MNHNS, CDR2 SASEGT, per germline. CDR3 amino acids: CASRGPGKTKNIQYF. DNA of the CDR3: TGTGCCAGCAGGGGGCCGGGGAAAACCAAAAACATTCAGTACTTC.

This clonotype has only a few counts. This sequence joins TRBV20-1 and TRBJ1-4, with 8 bases identical to TRBD1. Germline V lookup: CDR1 DFQATT, CDR2 SNEGSKA (reference sequence). V lost 5 bases, J lost 5 bases, and 4 bases stayed unmatched. This CDR3 is 13 amino acids long. The chain's CDR3 is CSAPQGANEKLFF. CDR3 coding DNA: TGCAGTGCTCCTCAGGGGGCGAATGAAAAACTGTTTTTT.

This clonotype is a singleton in its sample. This chain uses TRBV19 with TRBJ1-3; D unresolved. Deletions cut 8 bases from V and 0 bases from J, with 8 bases between. The CDR3 covers 13 residues. Germline V gives CDR1 LNHDA, CDR2 SQIVND (reference sequence). In DNA form, the CDR3 reads TGTGCCAGTTCGAGGATCTCTGGAAACACCATATATTTT. It yields the protein CASSRISGNTIYF.

The chain links TRBV7-9 to TRBJ1-3; 7 nucleotides agree with TRBD1. Germline assignment: CDR1 SEHNR and CDR2 FQNEAQ (reference sequence). CDR3 size: 11 residues. In DNA form, the CDR3 reads TGTTCAGGGGGGACTGGAAACACCATATATTTT. It encodes CSGGTGNTIYF.

The rearrangement uses TRBV11-2 and TRBJ1-1; D unclear. CDR1 is SGHAT, CDR2 FQNNGV, per germline. Trimming stripped 5 bases from V and 4 bases from J, with 14 bases between. The CDR3 runs 14 residues. In nucleotides, the CDR3 is TGTGCCAGCAGCCCTGACGGGTACCTCACTGAAGCTTTCTTT. Amino acids: CASSPDGYLTEAFF.

V usage is TRBV2 and J usage is TRBJ1-1, with D possibly TRBD1 on 6 matching bases. Between the trimmed V and J ends, which lost 11 bases and 2 bases, there was a span of 18 bases. Germline V lookup: CDR1 SNHLY, CDR2 FYNNEI. The CDR3 is 14 amino acids. The DNA for the CDR3 is TGTGCCTCAGGAGGGGGGGCCGGTAACACTGAAGCTTTCTTT. Protein product: CASGGGAGNTEAFF.

The chain employs TRBV20-1 and TRBJ2-7; TRBD2 is a possible D gene (5 bases). From germline, CDR1 is DFQATT and CDR2 SNEGSKA (reference sequence). The CDR3 is 14 amino acids. Trimming took 1 base from V and 1 from J, leaving 11 bases between them. The CDR3 DNA sequence: TGCAGTGCTAGAGTAATTGGAGGATCCTACGAGCAGTACTTC. Translation gives CSARVIGGSYEQYF.

The rearrangement links TRBV5-8 to TRBJ1-5; D remains unclear. Between the trimmed V and J ends, which lost 2 bases and 6 bases, there was a span of 15 bases. The CDR3 covers 15 residues. Germline V gene sequence: CDR1 SGHTS, CDR2 YDEGEE. The CDR3 bases are TGTGCCAGCAGCTTTGGTCAGGCTGTGGGTCAGCCCCAGCATTTT. Protein: CASSFGQAVGQPQHF.

V and J are TRBV27 and TRBJ2-2, with 8 positions matching TRBD2. Germline V gene sequence: CDR1 MNHEY, CDR2 SMNVEV (reference sequence). Losses at the gene ends were 5 bases for V and 3 bases for J; bases not matched to a gene: 8. This CDR3 spans 16 amino acids. Written as DNA, the CDR3 is TGTGCCAGCAGTCCCTCGGGACTAGTAGACACCGGGGAGCTGTTTTTT. As protein: CASSPSGLVDTGELFF.

This clonotype was seen a few times. V and J are TRBV20-1 and TRBJ1-5; D is uncertain. V lost 3 bases, J lost 7 bases, and 19 bases lay in between. Germline-derived CDR1 and CDR2 are DFQATT and SNEGSKA (reference sequence). The length of the CDR3 is 15 residues. The CDR3 spells CSAREFVGSGQPQHF. CDR3 in DNA: TGCAGTGCTAGGGAGTTTGTGGGATCGGGGCAGCCCCAGCATTTT.

The chain combines TRBV19 with TRBJ1-1; 7 bases agree with TRBD1. Germline V gives CDR1 LNHDA, CDR2 SQIVND (reference sequence). V gave up 6 bases and J gave up 6 bases; unmatched junction bases: 10. The CDR3 totals 14 residues. CDR3 protein: CASRPKGAVAEAFF. The DNA of the CDR3 is TGTGCCAGTAGGCCCAAGGGGGCGGTCGCTGAAGCTTTCTTT.